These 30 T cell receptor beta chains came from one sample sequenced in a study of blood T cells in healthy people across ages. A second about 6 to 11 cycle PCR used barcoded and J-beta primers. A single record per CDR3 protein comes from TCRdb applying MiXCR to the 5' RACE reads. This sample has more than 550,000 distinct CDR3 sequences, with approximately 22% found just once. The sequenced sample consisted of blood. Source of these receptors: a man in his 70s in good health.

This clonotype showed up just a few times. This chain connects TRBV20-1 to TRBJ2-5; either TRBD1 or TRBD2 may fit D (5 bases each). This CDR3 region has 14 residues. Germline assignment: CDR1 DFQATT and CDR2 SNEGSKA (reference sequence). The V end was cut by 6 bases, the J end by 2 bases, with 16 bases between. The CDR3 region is CSAQEGRQQETQYF. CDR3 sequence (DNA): TGCAGTGCGCAAGAGGGACGCCAACAAGAGACCCAGTACTTC.

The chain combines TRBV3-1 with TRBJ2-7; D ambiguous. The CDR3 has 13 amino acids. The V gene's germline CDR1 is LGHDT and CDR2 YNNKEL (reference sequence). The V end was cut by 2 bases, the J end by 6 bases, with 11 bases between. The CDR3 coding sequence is TGTGCCAGCAGCCAACGTCCAGACCCCGAGCAGTACTTC. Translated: CASSQRPDPEQYF.

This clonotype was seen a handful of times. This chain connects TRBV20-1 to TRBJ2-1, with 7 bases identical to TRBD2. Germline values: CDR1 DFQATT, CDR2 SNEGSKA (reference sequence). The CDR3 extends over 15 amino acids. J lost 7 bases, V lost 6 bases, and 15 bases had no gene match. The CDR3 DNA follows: TGCAGTGCCAGCCTTACGGGAGGACCTGGGAATGAGCAGTTCTTC. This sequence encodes CSASLTGGPGNEQFF.

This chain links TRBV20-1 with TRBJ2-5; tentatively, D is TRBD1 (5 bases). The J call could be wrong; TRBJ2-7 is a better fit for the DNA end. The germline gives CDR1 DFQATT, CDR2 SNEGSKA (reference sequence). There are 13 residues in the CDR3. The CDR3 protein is CSAPWGSLGEQYF. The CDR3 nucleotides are TGCAGTGCCCCCTGGGGCTCCCTCGGCGAGCAGTACTTC.

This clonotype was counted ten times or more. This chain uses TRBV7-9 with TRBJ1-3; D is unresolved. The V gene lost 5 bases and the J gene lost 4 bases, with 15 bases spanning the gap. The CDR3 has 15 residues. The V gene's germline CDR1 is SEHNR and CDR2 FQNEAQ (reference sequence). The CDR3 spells CASSQRADIGNTIYF. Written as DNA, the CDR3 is TGTGCCAGCAGCCAAAGGGCAGATATAGGAAACACCATATATTTT.

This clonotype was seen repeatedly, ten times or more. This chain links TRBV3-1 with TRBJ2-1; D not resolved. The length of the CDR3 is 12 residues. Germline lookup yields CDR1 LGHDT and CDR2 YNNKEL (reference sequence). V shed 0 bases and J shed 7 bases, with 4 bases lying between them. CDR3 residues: CASSQEGNEQFF. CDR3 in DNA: TGTGCCAGCAGCCAAGAGGGGAATGAGCAGTTCTTC.

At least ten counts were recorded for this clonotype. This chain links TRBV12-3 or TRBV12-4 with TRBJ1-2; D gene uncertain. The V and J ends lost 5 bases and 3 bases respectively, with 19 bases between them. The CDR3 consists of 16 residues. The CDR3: CASSLRLGSAHYGYTF. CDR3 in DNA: TGTGCCAGCAGTCTAAGGCTCGGCAGCGCTCACTATGGCTACACCTTC.

The CDR3 sequence: CSAGDRGEGKPQHF. CDR3 nucleotide sequence: TGCAGCGCCGGGGACAGAGGGGAGGGTAAACCCCAGCATTTT. V and J are TRBV29-1 and TRBJ1-5; 7 bases align to TRBD1. V was pared by 7 bases and J by 10 bases, with 16 bases of the junction left unmatched. CDR1 SQVTM and CDR2 ANQGSEA come from the germline V gene. The CDR3 has 14 amino acids.

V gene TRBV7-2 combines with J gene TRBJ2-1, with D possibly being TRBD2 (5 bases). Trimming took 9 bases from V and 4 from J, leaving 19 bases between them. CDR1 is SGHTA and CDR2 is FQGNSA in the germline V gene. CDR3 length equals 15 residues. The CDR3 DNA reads TGTGCCAGTAGCGTTCTAAGCGCCCCATACAATGAGCAGTTCTTC. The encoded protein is CASSVLSAPYNEQFF.

The CDR3 DNA reads TGCGCCAGCAGCTTGGCACAGTTAAACACCGGGGAGCTGTTTTTT. This encodes CASSLAQLNTGELFF. The chain is built from TRBV5-1 and TRBJ2-2; no firm D call. CDR1 is SGHRS, CDR2 YFSETQ, per germline. The CDR3 length is 15 residues. Trimming stripped 0 bases from V and 2 bases from J, with 8 bases between.

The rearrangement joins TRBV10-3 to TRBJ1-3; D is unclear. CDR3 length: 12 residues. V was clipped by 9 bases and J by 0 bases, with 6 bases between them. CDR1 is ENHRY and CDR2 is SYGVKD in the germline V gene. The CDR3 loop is CAIGSSGNTIYF. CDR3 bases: TGTGCCATTGGTTCCTCTGGAAACACCATATATTTT.

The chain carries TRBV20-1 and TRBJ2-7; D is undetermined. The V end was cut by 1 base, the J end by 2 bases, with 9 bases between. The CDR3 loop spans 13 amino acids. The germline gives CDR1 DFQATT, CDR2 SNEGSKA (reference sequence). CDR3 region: CSARGSRAYEQYV. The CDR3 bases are TGCAGTGCTAGAGGGTCCAGAGCCTACGAGCAGTACGTC.

CDR3 DNA: TGCAGCGTACGACCGATGGTGGGGGAAAATGAAAAACTGTTTTTT. Its translation: CSVRPMVGENEKLFF. The V and J genes are TRBV29-1 and TRBJ1-4, with D perhaps TRBD1 (5 bases). Germline loops: CDR1 SQVTM, CDR2 ANQGSEA. This CDR3 has 15 amino acids. Trimming shortened V by 6 bases and J by 5 bases, and 19 bases separated the two germline ends.

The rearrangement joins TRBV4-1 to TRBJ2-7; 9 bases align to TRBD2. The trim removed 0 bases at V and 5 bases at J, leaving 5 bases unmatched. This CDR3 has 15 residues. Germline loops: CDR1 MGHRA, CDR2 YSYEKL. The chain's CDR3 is CASSQDGVAGDEQYF. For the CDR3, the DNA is TGCGCCAGCAGCCAAGATGGGGTAGCGGGAGACGAGCAGTACTTC.

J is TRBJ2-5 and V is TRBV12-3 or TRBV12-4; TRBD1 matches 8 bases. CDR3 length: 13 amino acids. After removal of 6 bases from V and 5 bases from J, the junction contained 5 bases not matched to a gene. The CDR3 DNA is TGTGCCAGCAGATGGACAGGGATTGAGACCCAGTACTTC. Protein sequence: CASRWTGIETQYF.

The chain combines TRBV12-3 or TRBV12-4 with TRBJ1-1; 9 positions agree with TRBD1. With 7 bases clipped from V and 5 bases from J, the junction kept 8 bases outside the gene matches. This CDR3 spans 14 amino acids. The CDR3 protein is CASTPGQGITEAFF. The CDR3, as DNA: TGTGCCAGCACCCCCGGACAGGGGATAACTGAAGCTTTCTTT.

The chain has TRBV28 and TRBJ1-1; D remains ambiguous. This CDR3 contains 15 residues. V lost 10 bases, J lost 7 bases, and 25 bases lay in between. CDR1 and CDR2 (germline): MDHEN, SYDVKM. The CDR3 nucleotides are TGTGCCACCATATACCTTACCCCCAGGTACCATGAAGCTTTCTTT. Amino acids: CATIYLTPRYHEAFF. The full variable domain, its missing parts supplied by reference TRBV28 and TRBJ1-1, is DVKVTQSSRYLVKRTGEKVFLECVQDMDHENMFWYRQDPGLGLRLIYFSYDVKMKEKGDIPEGYSVSREKKERFSLILESASTNQTSMYLCATIYLTPRYHEAFFGQGTRLTVV.

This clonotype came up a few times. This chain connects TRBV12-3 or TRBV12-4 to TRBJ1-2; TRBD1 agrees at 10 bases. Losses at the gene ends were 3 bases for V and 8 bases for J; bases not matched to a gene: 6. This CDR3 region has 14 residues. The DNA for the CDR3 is TGTGCCAGCAGTTTGAGACAGGGGGCTAGCGGCTACACCTTC. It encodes CASSLRQGASGYTF.

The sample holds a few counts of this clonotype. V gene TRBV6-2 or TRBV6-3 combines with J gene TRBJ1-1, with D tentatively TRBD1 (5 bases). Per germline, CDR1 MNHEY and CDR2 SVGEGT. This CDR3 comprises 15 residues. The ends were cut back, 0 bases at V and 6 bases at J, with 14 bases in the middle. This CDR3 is CASSYSIIGTAEAFF. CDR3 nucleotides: TGTGCCAGCAGTTACTCGATTATCGGGACCGCTGAAGCTTTCTTT.

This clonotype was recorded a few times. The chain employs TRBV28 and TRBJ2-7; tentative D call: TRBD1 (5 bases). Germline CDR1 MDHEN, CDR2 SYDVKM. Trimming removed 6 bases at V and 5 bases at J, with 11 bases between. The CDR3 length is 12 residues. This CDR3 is CASSDSTHEQYV. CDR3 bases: TGTGCCAGCAGCGACAGTACCCACGAGCAGTACGTC.

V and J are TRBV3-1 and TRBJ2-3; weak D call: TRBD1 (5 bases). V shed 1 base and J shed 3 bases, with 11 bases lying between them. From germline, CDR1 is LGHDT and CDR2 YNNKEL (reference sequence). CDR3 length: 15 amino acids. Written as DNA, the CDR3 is TGTGCCAGCAGCCAAGTGGGGCAGGTGACAGATACGCAGTATTTT. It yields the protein CASSQVGQVTDTQYF.

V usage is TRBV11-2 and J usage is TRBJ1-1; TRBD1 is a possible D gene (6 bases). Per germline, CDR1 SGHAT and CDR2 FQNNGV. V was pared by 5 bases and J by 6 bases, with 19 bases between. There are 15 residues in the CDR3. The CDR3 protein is CASSPPRVQGAEAFF. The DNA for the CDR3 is TGTGCCAGCAGCCCACCCCGAGTACAGGGCGCTGAAGCTTTCTTT.

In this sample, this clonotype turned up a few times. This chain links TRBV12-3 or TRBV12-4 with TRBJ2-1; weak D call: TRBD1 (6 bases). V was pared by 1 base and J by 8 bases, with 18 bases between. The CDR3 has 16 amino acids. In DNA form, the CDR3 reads TGTGCCAGCAGTTTAGGCGGGCAGGGGATAAGAGATGAGCAGTTCTTC. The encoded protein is CASSLGGQGIRDEQFF.

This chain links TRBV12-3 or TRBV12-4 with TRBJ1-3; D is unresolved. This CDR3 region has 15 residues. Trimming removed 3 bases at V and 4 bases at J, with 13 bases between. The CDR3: CASSFEVGLGNTIYF. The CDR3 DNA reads TGTGCCAGCAGTTTTGAGGTCGGCCTGGGAAACACCATATATTTT.

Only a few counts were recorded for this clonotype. CDR3 nucleotide sequence: TGTGCCAGCAGTGTTAGACTAGCGGGAGTAGGCGCCGGGGAGCTGTTTTTT. This sequence encodes CASSVRLAGVGAGELFF. The chain has TRBV2 and TRBJ2-2, with 12 nucleotides matching TRBD2. CDR1 SNHLY and CDR2 FYNNEI come from the germline V gene. This CDR3 has 17 amino acids. Trimming cost V 4 bases and J 6 bases; bases outside gene matches: 9.

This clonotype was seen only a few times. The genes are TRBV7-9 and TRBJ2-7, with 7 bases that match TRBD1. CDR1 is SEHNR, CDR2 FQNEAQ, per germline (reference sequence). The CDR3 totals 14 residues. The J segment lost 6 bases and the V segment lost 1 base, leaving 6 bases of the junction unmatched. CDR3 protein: CASSLVASGGEQYF. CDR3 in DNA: TGTGCCAGCAGCTTAGTTGCTTCAGGGGGCGAGCAGTACTTC.

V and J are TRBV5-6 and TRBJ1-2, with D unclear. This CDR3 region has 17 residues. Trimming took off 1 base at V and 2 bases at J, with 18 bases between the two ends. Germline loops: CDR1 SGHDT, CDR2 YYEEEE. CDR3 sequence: CASSLRQRAGANYGYTF. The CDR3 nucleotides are TGTGCCAGCAGCTTGAGGCAGAGGGCAGGCGCCAACTATGGCTACACCTTC.

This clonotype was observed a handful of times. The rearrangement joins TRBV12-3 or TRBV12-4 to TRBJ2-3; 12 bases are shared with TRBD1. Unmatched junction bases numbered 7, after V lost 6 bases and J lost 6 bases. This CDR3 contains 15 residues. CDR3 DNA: TGTGCCAGCAGGGGACAGGGGGCGCTTCCGGATACGCAGTATTTT. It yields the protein CASRGQGALPDTQYF.

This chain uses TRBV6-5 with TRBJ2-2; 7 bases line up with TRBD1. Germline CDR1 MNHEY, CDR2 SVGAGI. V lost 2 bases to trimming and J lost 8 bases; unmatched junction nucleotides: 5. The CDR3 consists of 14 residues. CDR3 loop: CASSYTQGQGELFF. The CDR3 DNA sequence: TGTGCCAGCAGTTACACCCAGGGACAGGGGGAGCTGTTTTTT.

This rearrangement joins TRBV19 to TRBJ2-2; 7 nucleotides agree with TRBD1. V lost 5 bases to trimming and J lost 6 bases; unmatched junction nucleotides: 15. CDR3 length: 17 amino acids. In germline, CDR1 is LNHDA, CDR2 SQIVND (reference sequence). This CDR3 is CASSRRTGESRPGELFF. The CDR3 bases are TGTGCCAGTAGTCGCCGTACAGGGGAATCGAGACCCGGGGAGCTGTTTTTT.